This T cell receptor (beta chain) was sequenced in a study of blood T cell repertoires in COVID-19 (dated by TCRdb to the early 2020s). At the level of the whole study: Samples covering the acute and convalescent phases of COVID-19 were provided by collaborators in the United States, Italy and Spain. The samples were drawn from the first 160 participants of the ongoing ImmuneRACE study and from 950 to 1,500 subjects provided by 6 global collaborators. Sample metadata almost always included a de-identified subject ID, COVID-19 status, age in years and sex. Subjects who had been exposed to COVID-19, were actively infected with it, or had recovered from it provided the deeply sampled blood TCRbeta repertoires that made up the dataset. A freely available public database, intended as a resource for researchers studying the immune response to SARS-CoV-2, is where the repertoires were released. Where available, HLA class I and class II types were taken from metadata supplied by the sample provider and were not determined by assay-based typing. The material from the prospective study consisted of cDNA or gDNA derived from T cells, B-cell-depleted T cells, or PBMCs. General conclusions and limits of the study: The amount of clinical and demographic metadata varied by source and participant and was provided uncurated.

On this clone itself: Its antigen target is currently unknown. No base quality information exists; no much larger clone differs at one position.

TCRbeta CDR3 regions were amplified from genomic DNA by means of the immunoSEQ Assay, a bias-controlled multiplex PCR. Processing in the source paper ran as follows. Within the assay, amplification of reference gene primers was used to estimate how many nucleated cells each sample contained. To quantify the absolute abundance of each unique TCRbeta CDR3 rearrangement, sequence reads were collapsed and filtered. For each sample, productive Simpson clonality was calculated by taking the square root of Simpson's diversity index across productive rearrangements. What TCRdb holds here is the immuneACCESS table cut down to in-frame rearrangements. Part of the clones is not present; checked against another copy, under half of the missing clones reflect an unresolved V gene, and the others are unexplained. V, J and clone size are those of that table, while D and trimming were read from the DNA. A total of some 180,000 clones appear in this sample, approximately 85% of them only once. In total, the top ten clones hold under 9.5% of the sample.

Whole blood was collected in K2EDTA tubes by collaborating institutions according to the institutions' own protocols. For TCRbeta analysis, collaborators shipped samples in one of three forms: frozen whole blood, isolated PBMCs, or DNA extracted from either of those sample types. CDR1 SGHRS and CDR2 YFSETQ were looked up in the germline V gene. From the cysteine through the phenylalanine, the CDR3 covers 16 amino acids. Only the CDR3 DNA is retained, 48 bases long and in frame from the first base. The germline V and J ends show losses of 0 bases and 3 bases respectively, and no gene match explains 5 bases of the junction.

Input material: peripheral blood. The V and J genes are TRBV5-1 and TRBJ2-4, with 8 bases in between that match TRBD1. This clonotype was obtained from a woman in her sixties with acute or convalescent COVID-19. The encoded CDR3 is CASSLVPTGGKNIQYF. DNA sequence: TGCGCCAGCAGCTTGGTCCCTACAGGGGGCAAAAACATTCAGTACTTC. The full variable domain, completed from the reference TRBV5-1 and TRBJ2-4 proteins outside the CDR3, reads KAGVTQTPRYLIKTRGQQVTLSCSPISGHRSVSWYQQTPGQGLQFLFEYFSETQRNKGNFPGRFSGRQFSNSRSEMNVSTLELGDSALYLCASSLVPTGGKNIQYFGAGTRLSVL.